What follows is one TCR beta chain and its context. As yet, its antigen is unknown. The data were produced by immunoSEQ multiplex PCR, yet TCRdb's version contains in-frame clones alone and is incomplete. The sample has tens of thousands of clones, about nine tenths seen once; the top ten hold about 2.9%. The junction had 9 bases not matched to a gene; V was cut back by 8 bases and J by 9 bases. The CDR3 is made up of 14 amino acids. Looked up from germline, CDR1 is MRHNA and CDR2 is SNTAGT. This sample was included in a study of PD-1 blockade in classical Hodgkin lymphoma. Study-wide background: Nivolumab was administered to patients intravenously at 3 mg/kg every 2 weeks.

Study-wide findings and caveats: A reduction in baseline TCR diversity was reportedly seen in newly diagnosed patients relative to healthy donors. Complete responders matched newly diagnosed patients in baseline diversity. Nothing has yet pinned down what causes the repertoire differences, possibly disease activity or prior therapy.

Time point of the sample: cycle 4 day 1 (C4D1), after less than 7 weeks of nivolumab. All trial patients relapsed after autologous stem cell transplantation. This clonotype was obtained from a human donor with classical Hodgkin lymphoma. The genes are TRBV6-4 and TRBJ2-1; 11 bases agree with TRBD2. The specimen comprised peripheral blood mononuclear cells (PBMCs), sampled before the fourth cycle of nivolumab. The CDR3 coding sequence is TGTGCCAGCTCGAGTAGCGGGGGGGGCGTTGAGCAGTTCTTC. This gives the protein CASSSSGGGVEQFF.